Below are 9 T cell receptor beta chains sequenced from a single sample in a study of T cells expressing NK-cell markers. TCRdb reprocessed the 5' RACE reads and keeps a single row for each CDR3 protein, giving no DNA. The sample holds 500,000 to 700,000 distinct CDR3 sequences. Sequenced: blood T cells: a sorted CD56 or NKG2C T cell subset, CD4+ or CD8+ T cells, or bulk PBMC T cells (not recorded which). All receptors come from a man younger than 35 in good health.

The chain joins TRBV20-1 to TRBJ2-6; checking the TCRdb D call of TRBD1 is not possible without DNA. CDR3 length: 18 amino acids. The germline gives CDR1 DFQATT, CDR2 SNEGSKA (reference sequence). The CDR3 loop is CSARSGTGDPPEANVLTF.

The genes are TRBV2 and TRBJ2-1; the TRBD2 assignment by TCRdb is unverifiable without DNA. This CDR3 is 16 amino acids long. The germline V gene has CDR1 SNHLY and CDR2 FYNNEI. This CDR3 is CASRRLAGMGPNEQFF. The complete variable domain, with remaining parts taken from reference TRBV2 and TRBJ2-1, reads EPEVTQTPSHQVTQMGQEVILRCVPISNHLYFYWYRQILGQKVEFLVSFYNNEISEKSEIFDDQFSVERPDGSNFTLKIRSTKLEDSAMYFCASRRLAGMGPNEQFFGPGTRLTVL.

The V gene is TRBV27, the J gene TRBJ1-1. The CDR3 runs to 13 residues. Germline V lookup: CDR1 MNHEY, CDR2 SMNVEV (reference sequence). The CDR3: CASSLSGPTEAFF.

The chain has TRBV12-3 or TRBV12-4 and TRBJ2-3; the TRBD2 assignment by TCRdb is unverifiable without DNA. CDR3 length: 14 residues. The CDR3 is CASGSGRWTDTQYF.

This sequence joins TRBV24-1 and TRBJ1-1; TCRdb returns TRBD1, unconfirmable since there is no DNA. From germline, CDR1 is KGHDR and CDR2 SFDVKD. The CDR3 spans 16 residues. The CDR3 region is CATSGGRFDGGDEAFF.

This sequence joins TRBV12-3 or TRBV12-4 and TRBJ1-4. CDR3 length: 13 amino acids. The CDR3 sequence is CASSFRSHEKLFF.

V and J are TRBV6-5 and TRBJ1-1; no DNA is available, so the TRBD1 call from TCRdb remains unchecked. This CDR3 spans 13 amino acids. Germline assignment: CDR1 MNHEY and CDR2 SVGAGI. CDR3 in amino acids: CASSFGTMTEAFF.

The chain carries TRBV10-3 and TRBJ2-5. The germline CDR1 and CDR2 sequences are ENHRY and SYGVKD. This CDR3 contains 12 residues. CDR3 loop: CAISELGETQYF.

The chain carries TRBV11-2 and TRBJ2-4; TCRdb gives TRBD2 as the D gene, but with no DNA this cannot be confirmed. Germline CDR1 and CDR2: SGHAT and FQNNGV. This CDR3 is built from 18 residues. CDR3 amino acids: CASSPKAWELLAKNIQYF.